These 22 T cell receptor beta chains share one sample of origin, sequenced in a study of blood T cell repertoires in COVID-19. Profiling relied on immunoSEQ multiplex PCR, and the TCRdb table lists in-frame clones only, not all of them. The sample has 200,000 to 250,000 clones; roughly 90% are singletons. The sample taken for sequencing was peripheral blood. These receptors were taken from a woman aged 40 to 49 with acute or convalescent COVID-19.

This clone was detected once. The gene calls are TRBV7-9 and TRBJ1-2, with 7 positions matching TRBD1. This CDR3 is 12 amino acids long. V dropped 5 bases and J dropped 8; count of bases not matched to a gene: 5. CDR1 SEHNR and CDR2 FQNEAQ come from the germline V gene (reference sequence). CDR3 in amino acids: CASSPTGNGYTF. In DNA form, the CDR3 reads TGTGCCAGCAGCCCGACAGGGAACGGCTACACCTTC.

V usage is TRBV3-1 (or the pseudogene TRBV3-2) and J usage is TRBJ1-6; D is unclear. Deletions cut 2 bases from V and 7 bases from J, with 12 bases between. Germline-derived CDR1 and CDR2 are LGHDT and YNNKEL (reference sequence). The CDR3 is made up of 15 amino acids. Here the CDR3 DNA reads TGTGCCAGCAGCCAACCCGGAGTAAGAAATTCACCCCTCCACTTT. It encodes CASSQPGVRNSPLHF.

The V and J genes are TRBV3-1 (or the pseudogene TRBV3-2) and TRBJ2-1; TRBD2 aligns across 13 bases. Germline V CDR1 and CDR2: LGHDT, YNNKEL (reference sequence). V lost 1 base to trimming and J lost 7 bases; unmatched junction nucleotides: 7. This CDR3 is 17 amino acids long. The CDR3 protein is CASSQVTSGGASNEQFF. DNA of the CDR3: TGTGCCAGCAGCCAAGTCACTAGCGGGGGGGCCAGTAATGAGCAGTTCTTC.

The genes are TRBV15 and TRBJ1-2; unclear D gene. Germline values: CDR1 LNHNV, CDR2 YYDKDF (reference sequence). CDR3 length equals 13 residues. V shed 0 bases and J shed 8 bases, with 10 bases lying between them. The CDR3 sequence is CATSRDSGSGYTF. The CDR3 region has the DNA TGTGCCACCAGCAGAGATTCTGGCTCCGGCTACACCTTC.

The chain combines TRBV5-5 with TRBJ2-7; 8 bases are a match to TRBD1. V was pared by 3 bases and J by 6 bases, with 5 bases of the junction left unmatched. CDR3 length equals 13 residues. CDR1 and CDR2 (germline): SGHKS, YYEKEE (reference sequence). CDR3 bases: TGTGCCAGCAGCTACGGACAGGGCGGCGAGCAGTACGTC. This gives the protein CASSYGQGGEQYV.

The V gene is TRBV6-5, the J gene TRBJ1-6, with a weak D call TRBD1 (5 bases). The CDR3 sequence is 15 residues long. The germline CDR1 and CDR2 sequences are MNHEY and SVGAGI. V lost 6 bases and J 0 bases, leaving 9 bases between the germline ends. The CDR3 nucleotides read TGTGCCAGCAGAGCGGGGGACTCCTATAATTCACCCCTCCACTTT. Residues: CASRAGDSYNSPLHF.

This clone is a singleton in its sample. The genes are TRBV2 and TRBJ2-5; D remains unclear. The CDR3 runs to 13 residues. Trimming removed 7 bases at V and 6 bases at J, with 15 bases between. From germline, CDR1 is SNHLY and CDR2 FYNNEI. CDR3 DNA sequence: TGTGCCAGCACCCCGGAGAGAGGAAAGACCCAGTACTTC. Translation gives CASTPERGKTQYF.

The V and J genes are TRBV7-9 and TRBJ1-2; the match to TRBD1 covers 8 bases. This CDR3 is built from 13 residues. Germline CDR1 SEHNR, CDR2 FQNEAQ (reference sequence). J was trimmed by 7 bases and V by 0 bases; bases with no gene match: 1. In DNA form, the CDR3 reads TGTGCCAGCAGCTTAGCCAGGGGGCTTGGCTACACCTTC. This encodes CASSLARGLGYTF.

The CDR3: CASSASGWRDSNQPQHF. Here the CDR3 DNA reads TGTGCCAGCAGTGCCTCAGGGTGGCGGGATAGCAATCAGCCCCAGCATTTT. The chain is built from TRBV6-1 and TRBJ1-5; weak D call: TRBD1 (5 bases). The CDR3 sequence is 17 residues long. Germline V gene lookup returns CDR1 MNHNS and CDR2 SASEGT. Trimming took 4 bases from V and 0 from J, leaving 16 bases between them.

The J gene is TRBJ1-6, the V gene TRBV6-5; TRBD1 matches at 7 bases. Trimming took 8 bases from V and 6 from J; bases not matched to a gene: 10. The CDR3 consists of 15 residues. Germline V gene data show CDR1 as MNHEY and CDR2 as SVGAGI. Here the CDR3 reads CASGMGAGGNSPLHF. The DNA for the CDR3 is TGTGCCAGCGGCATGGGGGCAGGGGGTAATTCACCCCTCCACTTT.

The genes are TRBV6-5 and TRBJ2-3; 9 bases are shared with TRBD2. Germline CDR1 reads MNHEY; CDR2 reads SVGAGI. V gave up 6 bases and J gave up 0 bases; unmatched junction bases: 4. This CDR3 spans 15 amino acids. CDR3 DNA sequence: TGTGCCAGCAGCTCTACTAGCGGGAGCACAGATACGCAGTATTTT. Protein sequence: CASSSTSGSTDTQYF.

J is TRBJ2-1 and V is TRBV5-4; 7 bases match TRBD2. This CDR3 is built from 16 residues. J was trimmed by 0 bases and V by 0 bases; bases with no gene match: 3. CDR1 is SGHNT and CDR2 is YYREEE in the germline V gene (reference sequence). The CDR3 here is CASSLGAGSSYNEQFF. The CDR3 coding sequence is TGTGCCAGCAGCTTGGGAGCGGGGAGCTCCTACAATGAGCAGTTCTTC.

The chain is built from TRBV2 and TRBJ1-2; D gene uncertain. The CDR3 loop spans 13 amino acids. V lost 11 bases and J lost 1, with 14 bases in between. Germline V gene sequence: CDR1 SNHLY, CDR2 FYNNEI. Here the CDR3 DNA reads TGTGCCGAGGGAAGGGATAATAACTATGGCTACACCTTC. It specifies CAEGRDNNYGYTF.

This clone was recorded once. This chain joins TRBV7-8 and TRBJ1-1; D is perhaps TRBD1 (6 bases). This CDR3 is 15 amino acids long. Trimming stripped 2 bases from V and 1 base from J, with 11 bases between. Per the germline V gene, CDR1 is SGHVS and CDR2 is FQNEAQ. The CDR3 DNA reads TGTGCCAGCAGCTTAAGGGGGGGAAGGAACACTGAAGCTTTCTTT. It translates to CASSLRGGRNTEAFF.

The gene calls are TRBV19 and TRBJ1-5; D possibly corresponds to TRBD1 (6 bases). The germline gives CDR1 LNHDA, CDR2 SQIVND (reference sequence). The V gene lost 3 bases and the J gene lost 6 bases, with 15 bases spanning the gap. The length of the CDR3 is 15 residues. As DNA, the CDR3 is TGTGCCAGTAGTATTCCGGGGCAGGGGACTCAGCCCCAGCATTTT. Its protein is CASSIPGQGTQPQHF.

The rearrangement joins TRBV5-8 to TRBJ2-7; TRBD2 matches at 11 bases. This CDR3 region has 16 residues. The ends lost 0 bases at V and 0 bases at J; junction bases unmatched: 2. The germline CDR1 and CDR2 sequences are SGHTS and YDEGEE. The CDR3 sequence: CASSLGLAGTSYEQYV. The CDR3 DNA is TGTGCCAGCAGCTTGGGACTAGCGGGGACCTCCTACGAGCAGTACGTC.

The V and J genes are TRBV12-5 and TRBJ1-2; D may be TRBD1 (6 bases). The CDR3 covers 13 residues. Germline V lookup: CDR1 LGHNT, CDR2 FRNRAP. Trimming pared 9 bases from V and 0 bases from J, leaving 11 bases between. CDR3 region: CARTGTPNYGYTF. The CDR3 nucleotides read TGTGCTAGGACCGGGACACCTAACTATGGCTACACCTTC.

This CDR3 reads CASSLDRVTEAFF. The CDR3 region has the DNA TGCGCCAGCAGCTTGGACAGGGTCACTGAAGCTTTCTTT. The chain recombines TRBV5-1 with TRBJ1-1, with a possible D match to TRBD1 (6 bases). This CDR3 contains 13 residues. Germline loops: CDR1 SGHRS, CDR2 YFSETQ. V lost 0 bases and J lost 4, with 7 bases in between.

The rearrangement joins TRBV28 to TRBJ1-4; 9 bases line up with TRBD1. Germline values: CDR1 MDHEN, CDR2 SYDVKM. The V gene end was trimmed by 5 bases and the J gene end by 6 bases; junction bases not matched to a gene: 4. The CDR3 is 14 residues long. CDR3 in DNA: TGTGCCAGCAGTACAGGGGGCAAGGATGAAAAACTGTTTTTT. Translated, it gives CASSTGGKDEKLFF.

This chain links TRBV30 with TRBJ1-1; weak D call: TRBD1 (5 bases). The V gene's germline CDR1 is GTSNPN and CDR2 SVGIG (reference sequence). This CDR3 spans 18 amino acids. The V gene lost 0 bases and the J gene lost 0 bases, with 20 bases spanning the gap. This CDR3 is CAWSVLTDFLLMNTEAFF. The CDR3 coding sequence is TGTGCCTGGAGTGTCTTGACAGACTTTCTTTTGATGAACACTGAAGCTTTCTTT.

The chain employs TRBV5-4 and TRBJ2-1; 10 bases are a match to TRBD2. In germline, CDR1 is SGHNT, CDR2 YYREEE (reference sequence). This CDR3 has 17 amino acids. The junction had 15 bases not matched to a gene; V was cut back by 4 bases and J by 8 bases. The CDR3 spells CASSRERSGGAWDEQFF. The CDR3 DNA follows: TGTGCCAGCAGCCGGGAGAGAAGCGGGGGGGCCTGGGATGAGCAGTTCTTC.

In this sample, this clone turned up once. The chain uses TRBV30 and TRBJ1-3; D remains ambiguous. The CDR3 is made up of 13 amino acids. CDR1 is GTSNPN, CDR2 SVGIG, per germline (reference sequence). The ends were cut back, 5 bases at V and 3 bases at J, with 11 bases in the middle. This chain's CDR3 is CAWDRRVGNTIYF. CDR3 in DNA: TGTGCCTGGGACCGGAGAGTTGGAAACACCATATATTTT.